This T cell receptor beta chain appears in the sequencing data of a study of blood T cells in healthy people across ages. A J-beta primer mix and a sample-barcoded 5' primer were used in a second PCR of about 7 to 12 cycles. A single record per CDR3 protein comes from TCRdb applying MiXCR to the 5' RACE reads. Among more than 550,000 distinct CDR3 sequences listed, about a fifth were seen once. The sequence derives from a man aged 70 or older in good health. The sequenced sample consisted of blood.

CDR3 DNA: TGCAGCGTTGATCTAGGGGGCAACGATGACAATGAGCAGTTCTTC. Protein product: CSVDLGGNDDNEQFF. The chain carries TRBV29-1 and TRBJ2-1; 7 nucleotides align to TRBD1. Germline assignment: CDR1 SQVTM and CDR2 ANQGSEA. The V segment lost 3 bases and the J segment 5 bases; nucleotides outside the gene matches: 10. CDR3 length: 15 residues.